Following are 8 T cell receptor beta chains from one sample sequenced in a study of T-cell memory formation after mild COVID-19. TCRdb used MiXCR to reprocess the 5' RACE reads, holding one entry per CDR3 protein. This table has approximately 480,000 distinct CDR3 sequences, 15% to 20% appearing once. Sequencing was done on a sample of PBMCs or a T cell subset sorted from them (not recorded which). These receptors were taken from an adult woman who had mild COVID-19 (a few samples of this study predate the infection). Cell type and time point are not known.

The genes are TRBV24-1 and TRBJ1-2, with a possible D match to TRBD1 (5 bases). Germline V gene data show CDR1 as KGHDR and CDR2 as SFDVKD. V lost 2 bases and J 1 base, leaving 16 bases between the germline ends. The CDR3 sequence is 17 residues long. The CDR3 region has the DNA TGTGCCACCAGTGATTCAGGAATACAGGCGGTTAACTATGGCTACACCTTC. Protein product: CATSDSGIQAVNYGYTF.

The chain links TRBV20-1 to TRBJ1-5, with 7 bases identical to TRBD1. V dropped 0 bases and J dropped 0; count of bases not matched to a gene: 11. In germline, CDR1 is DFQATT, CDR2 SNEGSKA (reference sequence). The CDR3 contains 18 residues. The CDR3 loop is CSARDRRGQSYSNQPQHF. CDR3 DNA sequence: TGCAGTGCTAGAGATCGCCGGGGACAGAGCTATAGCAATCAGCCCCAGCATTTT.

The V call is TRBV12-3 or TRBV12-4, the J call TRBJ1-2; possible D gene TRBD1, 6 bases. The CDR3 consists of 13 residues. V was trimmed by 5 bases and J by 8 bases, leaving 15 bases between them. The CDR3 here is CASSNDRRGGYTF. DNA for the CDR3: TGTGCCAGCAGTAACGACCGCAGGGGAGGCTACACCTTC.

This clonotype appeared a few times. This chain joins TRBV7-2 and TRBJ2-2, with 7 positions matching TRBD2. J was trimmed by 0 bases and V by 2 bases; bases with no gene match: 3. This CDR3 is 16 amino acids long. Germline loops: CDR1 SGHTA, CDR2 FQGNSA. This CDR3 reads CASSLRAGANTGELFF. In DNA form, the CDR3 reads TGTGCCAGCAGCTTAAGGGCGGGAGCGAACACCGGGGAGCTGTTTTTT.

The CDR3 DNA reads as TGCAGTGCTAGCCGGGGCGGGGTGAGCACAGATACGCAGTATTTT. This gives the protein CSASRGGVSTDTQYF. This rearrangement joins TRBV20-1 to TRBJ2-3; tentatively, D is TRBD2 (6 bases). The CDR3 totals 15 residues. Trimming shortened V by 3 bases and J by 0 bases, and 13 bases separated the two germline ends. CDR1 is DFQATT and CDR2 is SNEGSKA in the germline V gene (reference sequence).

This clonotype was seen only a few times. The chain employs TRBV4-1 and TRBJ1-1; tentatively, D is TRBD1 (5 bases). CDR1 is MGHRA, CDR2 YSYEKL, per germline. The CDR3 consists of 14 residues. Trimming shortened V by 2 bases and J by 3 bases, and 10 bases separated the two germline ends. The CDR3 here is CASSQPGRDTEAFF. The CDR3 bases are TGCGCCAGCAGCCAACCAGGGCGGGACACTGAAGCTTTCTTT.

This clonotype was recorded many times. J is TRBJ1-2 and V is TRBV4-1; D uncertain. The V and J ends lost 0 bases and 4 bases respectively, with 12 bases between them. Germline lookup yields CDR1 MGHRA and CDR2 YSYEKL. The CDR3 length is 15 residues. The CDR3 DNA sequence: TGCGCCAGCAGCCAAGATCCTGGGGTGCTCTATGGCTACACCTTC. Its translation is CASSQDPGVLYGYTF.

This clonotype was seen repeatedly, ten times or more. The CDR3 reads CASSASSSSGEQYF. In DNA form, the CDR3 reads TGCGCCAGCAGCGCCTCGAGTTCTTCCGGCGAGCAGTACTTC. The genes are TRBV5-1 and TRBJ2-7; D gene ambiguous. Per germline, CDR1 SGHRS and CDR2 YFSETQ. CDR3 length: 14 residues. V lost 4 bases, J lost 6 bases, and 17 bases lay in between.